The 15 T cell receptor beta chains below all came from one sample that was sequenced in a study of control samples from healthy donors and cancer patients. Using immunoSEQ multiplex PCR, the repertoire was profiled, and TCRdb retains in-frame clones only, with some absent. The sample has about 120,000 clones, roughly 92% seen once. Specimen: blood. These receptors came from a man in his thirties or forties in good health.

The chain links TRBV25-1 to TRBJ2-7; the match to TRBD1 covers 9 bases. The V gene's germline CDR1 is MGHDK and CDR2 SYGVNS. This CDR3 contains 14 residues. Trimming removed 4 bases from V and 4 bases from J; junction bases left unmatched: 5. The CDR3 coding sequence is TGTGCCAGCAGTGGGGGACAGGGAAGTTACGAGCAGTACTTC. It yields the protein CASSGGQGSYEQYF.

This chain uses TRBV4-2 with TRBJ2-1, with D unresolved. The CDR3 is made up of 17 amino acids. Per the germline V gene, CDR1 is LGHNA and CDR2 is YNFKEQ. Trimming cost V 0 bases and J 4 bases, with 16 bases left between them. CDR3 DNA: TGTGCCAGCAGCCAAGAAACGGATATCCGAGATTACAATGAGCAGTTCTTC. It specifies CASSQETDIRDYNEQFF.

This clone was recorded a few times. V and J are TRBV11-1 and TRBJ2-3; TRBD2 is a possible D gene (5 bases). V lost 4 bases and J 3 bases, leaving 8 bases between the germline ends. The germline CDR1 and CDR2 sequences are SGHAT and FQDESV (reference sequence). There are 13 residues in the CDR3. The CDR3 sequence: CASSSSRTDTQYF. The DNA for the CDR3 is TGTGCCAGCAGCTCTAGCAGGACAGATACGCAGTATTTT.

The V and J genes are TRBV7-3 and TRBJ1-3; D is possibly TRBD1 (6 bases). This CDR3 contains 16 residues. Trimming took off 4 bases at V and 0 bases at J, with 13 bases between the two ends. CDR1 and CDR2 (germline): SGHTA, FQGTGA. This chain's CDR3 is CASSSGLQGSGNTIYF. CDR3 nucleotide sequence: TGTGCCAGCAGCTCGGGCCTACAGGGCTCTGGAAACACCATATATTTT.

This clone was seen just once. The rearrangement links TRBV10-2 to TRBJ1-4; D might be TRBD1 (5 bases). Germline V CDR1 and CDR2: WSHSY, SAAADI. The CDR3 extends over 14 amino acids. Trimming took 6 bases from V and 1 from J, leaving 9 bases between them. The chain's CDR3 is CASSPGLTNEKLFF. Written as DNA, the CDR3 is TGCGCCAGCAGCCCAGGGTTAACTAATGAAAAACTGTTTTTT.

The chain carries TRBV19 and TRBJ2-2, with D hard to call. The ends were cut back, 3 bases at V and 4 bases at J, with 3 bases in the middle. The CDR3 has 12 residues. The germline V gene encodes CDR1 LNHDA and CDR2 SQIVND (reference sequence). The DNA for the CDR3 is TGTGCCAGTAGTATTTTCACCGGGGAGCTGTTTTTT. Its translation is CASSIFTGELFF.

This chain joins TRBV6-5 and TRBJ1-1, with D possibly matching TRBD1 (5 bases). V lost 1 base, J lost 6 bases, and 9 bases lay in between. This CDR3 spans 13 amino acids. The germline CDR1 and CDR2 sequences are MNHEY and SVGAGI. CDR3 in DNA: TGTGCCAGCAGTTACTTGAGGGGTGCTGAAGCTTTCTTT. Translated, it gives CASSYLRGAEAFF.

The V call is TRBV19, the J call TRBJ1-2, with no clear D. CDR3 length equals 16 residues. Germline CDR1 and CDR2: LNHDA and SQIVND (reference sequence). V was shortened by 3 bases and J by 0 bases, with 14 bases between the two germline ends. CDR3 nucleotide sequence: TGTGCCAGTAGTATCGCGTGGCGGCAGGCTAACTATGGCTACACCTTC. This encodes CASSIAWRQANYGYTF.

The chain is built from TRBV19 and TRBJ2-6; 8 nucleotides match TRBD1. The CDR3 consists of 16 residues. V was clipped by 4 bases and J by 0 bases; unmatched bases: 2. The germline V gene encodes CDR1 LNHDA and CDR2 SQIVND (reference sequence). CDR3 DNA sequence: TGTGCCAGTAGTAACGACAGGGGCTCTGGGGCCAACGTCCTGACTTTC. It yields the protein CASSNDRGSGANVLTF.

This chain joins TRBV3-1 (or the pseudogene TRBV3-2) and TRBJ1-1; D possibly corresponds to TRBD1 (5 bases). There are 12 residues in the CDR3. Trimming took 3 bases from V and 10 from J, leaving 12 bases between them. Germline lookup yields CDR1 LGHDT and CDR2 YNNKEL (reference sequence). CDR3 region: CASSQSPGTAFF. In DNA form, the CDR3 reads TGTGCCAGCAGCCAGAGTCCCGGGACAGCTTTCTTT.

This sequence joins TRBV5-1 and TRBJ1-2, with D possibly matching TRBD1 (5 bases). This CDR3 is 13 amino acids long. Germline V CDR1 and CDR2: SGHRS, YFSETQ. Trimming took 7 bases from V and 8 from J, leaving 18 bases between them. CDR3 DNA: TGCGCCAGCCGTCTGGGGACGGCTGAGGGCTACACCTTC. Residues: CASRLGTAEGYTF. The variable domain in full, completed from reference TRBV5-1 and TRBJ1-2, reads KAGVTQTPRYLIKTRGQQVTLSCSPISGHRSVSWYQQTPGQGLQFLFEYFSETQRNKGNFPGRFSGRQFSNSRSEMNVSTLELGDSALYLCASRLGTAEGYTFGSGTRLTVV.

The chain employs TRBV3-1 (or the pseudogene TRBV3-2) and TRBJ2-5; 10 bases map to TRBD2. Germline V gene data show CDR1 as LGHDT and CDR2 as YNNKEL (reference sequence). The CDR3 extends over 17 amino acids. The junction had 9 bases not matched to a gene; V was cut back by 1 base and J by 4 bases. CDR3 in amino acids: CASSQGGELAGIETQYF. Written as DNA, the CDR3 is TGTGCCAGCAGCCAAGGGGGTGAACTAGCGGGGATAGAGACCCAGTACTTC.

The chain combines TRBV4-2 with TRBJ1-1, with 9 positions matching TRBD1. Trimming removed 3 bases from V and 5 bases from J; junction bases left unmatched: 10. The CDR3 is made up of 16 amino acids. Germline CDR1 LGHNA, CDR2 YNFKEQ. The DNA for the CDR3 is TGTGCCAGCAGCCAGGGACAGGGTAGCGGGGGGACTGAAGCTTTCTTT. This codes for CASSQGQGSGGTEAFF.

This chain uses TRBV5-1 with TRBJ2-6, with D tentatively TRBD1 (5 bases). The V end lost 5 bases, the J end lost 0 bases, and 6 bases lay between the germline ends. This CDR3 has 14 residues. CDR1 is SGHRS, CDR2 YFSETQ, per germline. DNA of the CDR3: TGCGCCAGCAGACAGGTCTCTGGGGCCAACGTCCTGACTTTC. Translated, it gives CASRQVSGANVLTF. Together with reference TRBV5-1 and TRBJ2-6, the CDR3 gives the full variable domain: KAGVTQTPRYLIKTRGQQVTLSCSPISGHRSVSWYQQTPGQGLQFLFEYFSETQRNKGNFPGRFSGRQFSNSRSEMNVSTLELGDSALYLCASRQVSGANVLTFGAGSRLTVL.

V gene TRBV30 combines with J gene TRBJ2-2; TRBD2 might be the D (5 bases). Trimming stripped 4 bases from V and 3 bases from J, with 9 bases between. The CDR3 contains 13 residues. Germline V gene data show CDR1 as GTSNPN and CDR2 as SVGIG (reference sequence). CDR3 region: CAWTGGYTGELFF. CDR3 in DNA: TGTGCCTGGACCGGCGGGTACACCGGGGAGCTGTTTTTT.